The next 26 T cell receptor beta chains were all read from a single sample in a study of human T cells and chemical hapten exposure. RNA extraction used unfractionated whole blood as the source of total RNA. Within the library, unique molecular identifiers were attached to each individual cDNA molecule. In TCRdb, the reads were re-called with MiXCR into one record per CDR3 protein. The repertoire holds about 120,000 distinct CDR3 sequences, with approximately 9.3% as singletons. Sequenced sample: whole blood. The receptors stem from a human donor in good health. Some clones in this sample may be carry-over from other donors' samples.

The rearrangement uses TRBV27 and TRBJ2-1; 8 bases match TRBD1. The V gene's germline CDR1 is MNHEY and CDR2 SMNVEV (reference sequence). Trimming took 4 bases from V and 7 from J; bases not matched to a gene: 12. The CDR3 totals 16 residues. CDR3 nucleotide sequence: TGTGCCAGCAGTTCGCTTGTCCGGGACAGGCAGAATGAGCAGTTCTTC. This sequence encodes CASSSLVRDRQNEQFF.

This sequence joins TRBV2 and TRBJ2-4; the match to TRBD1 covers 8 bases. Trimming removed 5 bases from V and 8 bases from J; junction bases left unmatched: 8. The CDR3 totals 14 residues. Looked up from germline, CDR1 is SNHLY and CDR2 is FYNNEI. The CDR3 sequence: CASSPDRAEDIQYF. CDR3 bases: TGTGCCAGCAGTCCGGACAGGGCAGAGGACATTCAGTACTTC.

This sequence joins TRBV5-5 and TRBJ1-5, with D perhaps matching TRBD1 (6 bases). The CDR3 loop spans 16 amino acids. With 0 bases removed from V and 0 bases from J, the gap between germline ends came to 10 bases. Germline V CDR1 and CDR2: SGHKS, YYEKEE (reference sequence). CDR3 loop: CASSLVLGGSNQPQHF. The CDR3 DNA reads TGTGCCAGCAGCTTGGTTCTAGGGGGTAGCAATCAGCCCCAGCATTTT.

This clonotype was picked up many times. CDR3 loop: CASSFTGFAGELFF. CDR3 in DNA: TGCGCCAGCAGTTTTACAGGTTTCGCCGGGGAGCTGTTTTTT. The rearrangement joins TRBV5-1 to TRBJ2-2; D is possibly TRBD1 (5 bases). Germline CDR1 reads SGHRS; CDR2 reads YFSETQ. There are 14 residues in the CDR3. Trimming took 5 bases from V and 6 from J, leaving 14 bases between them.

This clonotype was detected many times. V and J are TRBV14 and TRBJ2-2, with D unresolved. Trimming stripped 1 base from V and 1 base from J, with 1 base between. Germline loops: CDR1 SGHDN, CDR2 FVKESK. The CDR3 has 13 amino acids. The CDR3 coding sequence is TGTGCCAGCAGCCAAGTGAACACCGGGGAGCTGTTTTTT. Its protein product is CASSQVNTGELFF.

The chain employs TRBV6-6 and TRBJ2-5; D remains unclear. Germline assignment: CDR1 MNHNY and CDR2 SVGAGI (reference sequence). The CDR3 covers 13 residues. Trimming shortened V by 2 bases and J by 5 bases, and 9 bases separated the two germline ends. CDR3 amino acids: CASSYGVSETQYF. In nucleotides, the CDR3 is TGTGCCAGCAGTTACGGGGTCAGCGAGACCCAGTACTTC.

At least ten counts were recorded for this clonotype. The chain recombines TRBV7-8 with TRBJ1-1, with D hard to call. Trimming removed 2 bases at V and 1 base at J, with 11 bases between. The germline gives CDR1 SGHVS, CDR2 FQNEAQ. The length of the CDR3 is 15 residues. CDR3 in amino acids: CASSLRLAPNTEAFF. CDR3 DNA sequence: TGTGCCAGCAGCTTAAGGTTGGCACCGAACACTGAAGCTTTCTTT.

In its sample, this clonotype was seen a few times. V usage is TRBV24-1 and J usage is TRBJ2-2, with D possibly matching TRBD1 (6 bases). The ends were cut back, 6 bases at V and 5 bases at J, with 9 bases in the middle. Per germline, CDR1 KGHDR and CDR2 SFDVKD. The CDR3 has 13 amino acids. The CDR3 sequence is CATSTGLTGELFF. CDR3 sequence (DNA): TGTGCCACCAGTACAGGGTTGACCGGGGAGCTGTTTTTT.

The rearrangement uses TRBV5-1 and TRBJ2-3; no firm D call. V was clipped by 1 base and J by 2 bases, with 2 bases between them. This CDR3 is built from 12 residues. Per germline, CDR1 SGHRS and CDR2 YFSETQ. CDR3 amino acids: CASSLFTDTQYF. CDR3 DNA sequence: TGCGCCAGCAGCTTGTTCACAGATACGCAGTATTTT.

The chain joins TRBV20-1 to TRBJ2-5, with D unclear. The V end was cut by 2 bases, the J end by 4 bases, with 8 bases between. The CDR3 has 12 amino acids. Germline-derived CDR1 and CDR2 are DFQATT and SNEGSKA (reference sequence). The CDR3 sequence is CSARPSAETQYF. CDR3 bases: TGCAGTGCTAGACCCAGCGCAGAGACCCAGTACTTC.

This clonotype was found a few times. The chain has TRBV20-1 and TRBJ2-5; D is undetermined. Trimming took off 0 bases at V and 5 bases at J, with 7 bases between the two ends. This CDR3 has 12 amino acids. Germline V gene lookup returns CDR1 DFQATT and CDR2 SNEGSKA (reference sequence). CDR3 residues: CSARDQVETQYF. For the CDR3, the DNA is TGCAGTGCTAGAGATCAGGTTGAGACCCAGTACTTC.

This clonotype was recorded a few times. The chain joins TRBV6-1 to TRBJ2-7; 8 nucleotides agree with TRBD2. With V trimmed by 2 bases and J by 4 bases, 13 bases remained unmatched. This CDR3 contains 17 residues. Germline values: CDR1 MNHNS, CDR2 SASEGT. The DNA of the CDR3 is TGTGCCAGCAGTGAAAGAATTGCGACGGGAGGGGAATACGAGCAGTACTTC. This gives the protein CASSERIATGGEYEQYF.

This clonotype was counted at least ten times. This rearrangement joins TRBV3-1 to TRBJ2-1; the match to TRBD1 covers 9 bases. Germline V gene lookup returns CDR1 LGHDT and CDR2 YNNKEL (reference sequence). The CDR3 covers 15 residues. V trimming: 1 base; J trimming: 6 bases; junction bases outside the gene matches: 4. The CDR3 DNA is TGTGCCAGCAGCCAAGGTCAACAGGGGGCCAATGAGCAGTTCTTC. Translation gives CASSQGQQGANEQFF.

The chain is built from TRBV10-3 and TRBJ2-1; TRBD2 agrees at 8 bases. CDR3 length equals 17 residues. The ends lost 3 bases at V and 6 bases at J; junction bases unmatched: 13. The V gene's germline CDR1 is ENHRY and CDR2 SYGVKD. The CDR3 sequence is CAISDPGSGGWLNEQFF. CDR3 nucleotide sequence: TGTGCCATCAGTGACCCGGGGAGCGGGGGTTGGCTCAATGAGCAGTTCTTC.

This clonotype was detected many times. CDR3 region: CSARKTSGRAPETQYF. CDR3 nucleotides: TGCAGTGCTAGAAAAACCAGCGGGAGGGCCCCAGAGACCCAGTACTTC. J is TRBJ2-5 and V is TRBV20-1; 10 nucleotides agree with TRBD2. The CDR3 covers 16 residues. CDR1 and CDR2 from the germline V gene are DFQATT and SNEGSKA (reference sequence). V was pared by 2 bases and J by 4 bases, with 10 bases of the junction left unmatched.

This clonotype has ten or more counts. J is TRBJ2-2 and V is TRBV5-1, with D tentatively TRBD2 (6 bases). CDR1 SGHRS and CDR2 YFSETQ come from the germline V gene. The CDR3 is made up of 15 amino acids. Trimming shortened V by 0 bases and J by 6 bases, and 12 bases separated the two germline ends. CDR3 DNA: TGCGCCAGCAGCTTGGTTCTCGGGGGAGCCGGGGAGCTGTTTTTT. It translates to CASSLVLGGAGELFF.

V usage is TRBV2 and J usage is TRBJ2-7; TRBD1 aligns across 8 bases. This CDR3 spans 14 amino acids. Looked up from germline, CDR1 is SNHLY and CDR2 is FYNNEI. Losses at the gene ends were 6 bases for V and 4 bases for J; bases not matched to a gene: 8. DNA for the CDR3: TGTGCCAGCAGCGCGGACAGGGTTAGGTACGAGCAGTACTTC. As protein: CASSADRVRYEQYF.

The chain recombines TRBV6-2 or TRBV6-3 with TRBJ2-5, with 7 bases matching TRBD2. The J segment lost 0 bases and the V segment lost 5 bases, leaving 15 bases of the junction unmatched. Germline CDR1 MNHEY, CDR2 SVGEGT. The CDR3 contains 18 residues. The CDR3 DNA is TGTGCCAGCAGTGACGAAACTAGCGTTCCGGGGTACCAAGAGACCCAGTACTTC. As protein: CASSDETSVPGYQETQYF.

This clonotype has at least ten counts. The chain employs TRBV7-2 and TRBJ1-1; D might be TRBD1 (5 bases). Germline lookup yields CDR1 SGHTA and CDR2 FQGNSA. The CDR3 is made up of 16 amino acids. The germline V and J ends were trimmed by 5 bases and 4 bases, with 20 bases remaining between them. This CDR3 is CASSPRVAPQGTEAFF. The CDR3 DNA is TGTGCCAGCAGCCCTCGCGTCGCACCTCAGGGCACTGAAGCTTTCTTT.

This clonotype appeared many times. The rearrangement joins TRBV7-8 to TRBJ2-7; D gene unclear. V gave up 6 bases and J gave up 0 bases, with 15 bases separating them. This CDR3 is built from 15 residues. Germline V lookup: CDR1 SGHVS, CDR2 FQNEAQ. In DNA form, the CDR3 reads TGTGCCAGCAGACCCTCTCGGGCTACCTCCTACGAGCAGTACTTC. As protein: CASRPSRATSYEQYF.

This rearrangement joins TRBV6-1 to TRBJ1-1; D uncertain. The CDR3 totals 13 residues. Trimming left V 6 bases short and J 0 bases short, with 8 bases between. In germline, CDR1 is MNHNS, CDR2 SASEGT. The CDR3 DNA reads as TGTGCCAGCAGGGAACCAATGAACACTGAAGCTTTCTTT. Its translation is CASREPMNTEAFF.

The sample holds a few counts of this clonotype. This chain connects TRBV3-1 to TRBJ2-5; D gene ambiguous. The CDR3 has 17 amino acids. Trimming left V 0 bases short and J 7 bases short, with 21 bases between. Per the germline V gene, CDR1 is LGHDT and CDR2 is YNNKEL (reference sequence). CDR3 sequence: CASSQEPYAVDDGTQYF. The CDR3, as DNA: TGTGCCAGCAGCCAAGAACCCTATGCGGTGGACGACGGGACCCAGTACTTC.

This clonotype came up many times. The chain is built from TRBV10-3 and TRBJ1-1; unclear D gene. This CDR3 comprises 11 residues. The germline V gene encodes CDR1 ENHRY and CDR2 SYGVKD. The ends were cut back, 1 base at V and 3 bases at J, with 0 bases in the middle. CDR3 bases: TGTGCCATCAGTGAGTACACTGAAGCTTTCTTT. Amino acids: CAISEYTEAFF.

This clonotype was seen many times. CDR3 nucleotides: TGTGCCAGCAGCTTGATCCACAGGGGCCTACGGAACACCATATATTTT. Amino acid sequence: CASSLIHRGLRNTIYF. The V call is TRBV5-6, the J call TRBJ1-3; TRBD1 matches at 7 bases. The V and J ends lost 1 base and 7 bases, in that order; junction bases with no gene match: 11. Per the germline V gene, CDR1 is SGHDT and CDR2 is YYEEEE. The CDR3 totals 16 residues. Based on the CDR3 plus reference TRBV5-6 and TRBJ1-3, the full variable domain is DAGVTQSPTHLIKTRGQQVTLRCSPKSGHDTVSWYQQALGQGPQFIFQYYEEEERQRGNFPDRFSGHQFPNYSSELNVNALLLGDSALYLCASSLIHRGLRNTIYFGEGSWLTVV.

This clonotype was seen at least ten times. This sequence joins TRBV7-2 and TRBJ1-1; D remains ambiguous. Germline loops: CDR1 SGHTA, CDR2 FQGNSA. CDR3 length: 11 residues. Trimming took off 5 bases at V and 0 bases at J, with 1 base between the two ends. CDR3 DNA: TGTGCCAGCAGCGTGAACACTGAAGCTTTCTTT. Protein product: CASSVNTEAFF.

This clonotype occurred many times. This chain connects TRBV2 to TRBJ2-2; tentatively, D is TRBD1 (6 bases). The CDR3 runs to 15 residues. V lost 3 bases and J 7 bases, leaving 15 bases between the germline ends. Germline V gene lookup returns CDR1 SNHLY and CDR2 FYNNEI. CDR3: CASSETTGMVGELFF. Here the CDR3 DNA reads TGTGCCAGCAGTGAGACCACAGGGATGGTCGGGGAGCTGTTTTTT.